This T cell receptor beta chain was retrieved from a study of identical twins (dated by TCRdb to 2016 to 2017). For the wider study: TCR alpha and beta repertoires from monozygotic twins, unrelated adults of various ages and cord blood were deep-sequenced to test whether fetal clonotypes persist. To rule out contamination, replicate twin experiments were performed at different times with different library preparation protocols. Here is what the overall study found, with its caveats: In monozygotic twins, out-of-frame TCR alpha sharing was systematically underestimated by recombination models, although the models agreed with sharing between unrelated individuals. Zero-insertion analyses could be partly confounded by invariant T cells such as MAIT and iNKT, although diverse VJ usage argued against such confounding for most clonotypes. Conclusions relied on cross-sectional statistical analysis, since the same donors could not be followed over many years. Fewer insertions were carried by abundant cord blood beta clonotypes, a similar but weaker trend appeared in young adult naive repertoires, and no such trend appeared in memory repertoires. Compared with coincidental sharing between unrelated individuals, out-of-frame TCR alpha sequences shared between twins had an excess of sequences with low generation probability. In beta out-of-frame sequences, excess twin sharing was weaker, because having fewer shared sequences lowered the signal-to-noise ratio.

With respect to this clonotype: Its binding antigen is unknown. Base-call qualities are not available, and no considerably larger clone is one nucleotide away.

Only healthy Caucasian donors were included. The study also sequenced three unrelated non-twin adults: a male aged 18 to 30, a male aged 50 to 60 and a female aged 50 to 60. Miltenyi CD45RO+ enrichment and human naive T-cell isolation kits were used to isolate memory (CD45RO+) and naive T cells from PBMC. Its CDR3 holds 13 amino acids, cysteine through phenylalanine. Left in the record is the CDR3 DNA by itself, 39 bases read in frame from the first base. The CDR1 and CDR2 encoded by the germline V gene are SGHRS and YFSETQ. V was cut back by 4 bases and J by 0 bases, leaving a gap of 8 bases between them. The library was prepared using 5' RACE. The run used an Illumina HiSeq 2000. Template switching introduced a universal primer binding site; the final cDNA contained a unique molecular identifier, enabling accurate counting of TCR cDNA molecules. Specific primers in the conserved constant-segment region were used to synthesize first-strand cDNA for the TCR alpha and beta chains. To control for contamination, each cDNA library was double barcoded with a SMART-Mk sample barcode plus Illumina barcodes. TruSeq adapter sequences, together with Illumina sample barcodes, were added in two successive PCR steps. The TCR alpha and beta cDNA libraries were sequenced on the Illumina HiSeq platform using custom primers. The paper's processing steps were these. Unique molecular identifiers were extracted from raw reads with MiGEC, and CDR3 positions were determined with MiXCR. Recombination models were inferred per individual with the repgenHMM and IGoR tools using an EM algorithm. Shared clonotypes were analyzed with the tcR package in R, and sharing was normalized by the product of cloneset sizes. Out-of-frame nonproductive sequences were analyzed to study raw recombination free of thymic and clonal selection effects. The raw public reads went through TCRdb reprocessing: fastp at Q25, MiXCR clone calling, in-frame beta chains kept. Rows merge per CDR3 protein into single entries with the most common DNA and genes. These V and J calls derive from TCRdb rather than the authors' analysis. For this sample there are roughly 710,000 distinct CDR3 sequences; approximately 6.1% appear just once. The leading ten clones occupy roughly 1.6% of the sample.

The specimen was naive T cells sorted from blood. What this sample's cell subset or site label stands for: cells isolated with a human naive T-cell isolation kit. The rearranged chain carries TRBV5-1 and TRBJ2-7; too little of a D gene remains to name it. The TCR sequence derives from a man aged 18 to 29 in good health. The CDR3 protein sequence reads: CASSGALSYEQYF. The DNA is as follows: TGCGCCAGCAGCGGAGCCCTCTCCTACGAGCAGTACTTC.